Listed here is a single T cell receptor (beta chain). Its antigen is undetermined. From germline, CDR1 is GTSNPN and CDR2 SVGIG (reference sequence). This CDR3 has 14 residues. V was clipped by 1 base and J by 8 bases; unmatched bases: 7. Primers for the PCR totalled 60 Vbeta and 13 Jbeta. TCRdb's copy holds only in-frame clones and misses some; the assay was immunoSEQ multiplex PCR. The table shows tens of thousands of clones, with about 85% occurring only once. The data were obtained in a study of cytomegalovirus exposure and HLA in healthy donors. General observations from the study: The authors later found HLA-associated TCR beta chains more clonally expanded than equally common others.

This TCR derives from a girl aged 2 to 10 in good health and CMV-seropositive. The sequenced sample was PBMCs. The rearrangement links TRBV30 to TRBJ1-3, with 8 bases identical to TRBD1. The CDR3 coding sequence is TGTGCCTGGAGTGCAGGGCCAGGGGGCTACACCATATATTTT. Its translation is CAWSAGPGGYTIYF.